Sequencing of this TCR beta chain was carried out in a study of radiotherapy plus CTLA-4 blockade in lung cancer. Method: immunoSEQ multiplex PCR; TCRdb's copy keeps in-frame clones and lacks some. This sample yields tens of thousands of clones, of which 60% to 80% are seen a single time; over 2% belongs to the top ten. CDR3 length: 18 amino acids. V dropped 2 bases and J dropped 17; count of bases not matched to a gene: 24. The germline gives CDR1 SGHRS, CDR2 YFSETQ. This chain uses TRBV5-1 with TRBJ2-2; TRBD1 matches 10 bases. The source material was peripheral blood, sampled from a patient treated with radiotherapy plus ipilimumab. This TCR came from a human donor with non-small cell lung cancer whose response to radiotherapy plus ipilimumab could not be evaluated. The CDR3 loop is CASSFNPGDRGRTPGAFF. For the CDR3, the DNA is TGCGCCAGCAGCTTTAATCCGGGGGACAGGGGACGAACACCGGGAGCATTTTTT.